This TCR beta chain comes out of a study of T cells after somatic rescue of genetic block. The table came from immunoSEQ multiplex PCR; TCRdb's copy has only in-frame clones and leaves some out. The sample includes roughly 110,000 clones, just over 90% of them seen just once. This clone was seen once. This clonotype was sampled from a woman aged 18-29 years. Source material: peripheral blood mononuclear cells (PBMCs).

CDR3 DNA: TGCGCCAGCAGCCAAGATGAGGGGACTGAAGCTTTCTTT. It translates to CASSQDEGTEAFF. The chain employs TRBV4-1 and TRBJ1-1; weak D call: TRBD1 (5 bases). The germline V gene encodes CDR1 MGHRA and CDR2 YSYEKL. Deletions cut 0 bases from V and 5 bases from J, with 7 bases between. The CDR3 has 13 residues.